The present entry profiles one T cell receptor (beta chain) with its context. The data are from a study of shared T cell receptors in the human thymus. CDR3 length: 13 residues. J lost 4 bases, V lost 3 bases, and 2 bases had no gene match. The germline V gene has CDR1 LNHNV and CDR2 YYDKDF (reference sequence). Sequencing used immunoSEQ multiplex PCR; TCRdb keeps in-frame clones, though not all of them. The sample carries 700,000 or so clones, 70% to 90% recorded once. The same data also contributed to another study, on human thymus T cells. That investigation notes: As related research reported, thymic repertoires overlapped highly among unrelated individuals.

Sequencing was performed on thymocytes. The source is a girl less than two years old with a congenital heart defect. This chain uses TRBV15 with TRBJ1-1; 7 bases align to TRBD1. The chain's CDR3 is CATSSGDSTEAFF. DNA of the CDR3: TGTGCCACCAGCAGTGGGGACAGCACTGAAGCTTTCTTT.